The 30 T cell receptor beta chains below come from one sample, sequenced in a study of control samples from healthy donors and cancer patients. Clones were read by immunoSEQ multiplex PCR, and TCRdb kept only the in-frame ones, dropping some. There are some 130,000 clones in the sample; 88% occur only once, and around 9% lies in the top ten. The sequenced material came from blood. These receptors all stem from a woman under 40 in good health.

The rearrangement uses TRBV5-1 and TRBJ2-1; 10 bases are shared with TRBD2. CDR1 SGHRS and CDR2 YFSETQ come from the germline V gene. The CDR3 is made up of 15 amino acids. Trimming cost V 3 bases and J 10 bases; bases outside gene matches: 10. The CDR3 loop is CASSSLAGALGEQFF. CDR3 in DNA: TGCGCCAGCAGCTCCCTAGCGGGAGCTCTGGGGGAGCAGTTCTTC.

The chain uses TRBV5-1 and TRBJ1-5, with a possible D match to TRBD1 (5 bases). The V gene's germline CDR1 is SGHRS and CDR2 YFSETQ. Trimming pared 0 bases from V and 2 bases from J, leaving 9 bases between. CDR3 size: 15 residues. The CDR3 region is CASSLGQGGNQPQHF. The CDR3 DNA sequence: TGCGCCAGCAGCTTGGGGCAGGGCGGCAATCAGCCCCAGCATTTT.

The V gene is TRBV18, the J gene TRBJ2-5, with D possibly called TRBD1 or TRBD2 (5 bases each). The CDR3 covers 13 residues. V dropped 5 bases and J dropped 1 base, with 8 bases sitting between them. Germline values: CDR1 KGHSH, CDR2 LQKENI. The CDR3 loop is CASSAGTQETQYF. The DNA of the CDR3 is TGTGCCAGCTCAGCCGGGACCCAAGAGACCCAGTACTTC.

The V gene is TRBV10-1, the J gene TRBJ2-3, with D maybe TRBD2 (6 bases). V lost 9 bases, J lost 4 bases, and 20 bases lay in between. The CDR3 has 15 residues. CDR1 is WNHNN and CDR2 is SYGVQD in the germline V gene (reference sequence). The CDR3 loop reads CARLWSGRDPDTQYF. The CDR3 nucleotides read TGCGCCAGACTATGGTCAGGGCGGGACCCAGATACGCAGTATTTT.

V and J are TRBV5-1 and TRBJ2-5, with 7 bases lining up with TRBD1. The CDR3 covers 15 residues. Trimming took 7 bases from V and 5 from J; bases not matched to a gene: 14. Germline-derived CDR1 and CDR2 are SGHRS and YFSETQ. The CDR3 loop is CASLPTQGVGETQYF. CDR3 DNA sequence: TGCGCCAGCTTACCAACCCAGGGGGTCGGGGAGACCCAGTACTTC.

This clone was seen a handful of times. The J gene is TRBJ2-2, the V gene TRBV4-1; D possibly matches TRBD1 or TRBD2 (5 bases each). The CDR3 is 16 residues long. Germline CDR1 MGHRA, CDR2 YSYEKL. Trimming stripped 2 bases from V and 7 bases from J, with 17 bases between. The CDR3, as DNA: TGCGCCAGCAGCCAACTTATGGGACGTTTAAGCGGGGAGCTGTTTTTT. Translated, it gives CASSQLMGRLSGELFF.

The rearrangement uses TRBV3-1 (or the pseudogene TRBV3-2) and TRBJ2-7; 8 positions agree with TRBD1. The V gene's germline CDR1 is LGHDT and CDR2 YNNKEL (reference sequence). The CDR3 has 13 residues. V lost 4 bases and J lost 4; bases outside the gene matches: 3. CDR3: CASSPGTGYEQYF. In DNA form, the CDR3 reads TGTGCCAGCAGCCCGGGGACAGGTTACGAGCAGTACTTC.

V and J are TRBV2 and TRBJ1-6; D is perhaps TRBD1 (5 bases). Germline-derived CDR1 and CDR2 are SNHLY and FYNNEI. V lost 4 bases and J lost 11, with 15 bases in between. This CDR3 contains 14 residues. DNA of the CDR3: TGTGCCAGCAGTGGAAACACGGGGGATCCACCCCTCCACTTT. Translation: CASSGNTGDPPLHF.

This rearrangement joins TRBV30 to TRBJ1-4; 11 bases are a match to TRBD1. The CDR3 covers 15 residues. Germline V CDR1 and CDR2: GTSNPN, SVGIG (reference sequence). The V segment lost 0 bases and the J segment 4 bases; nucleotides outside the gene matches: 1. CDR3 DNA sequence: TGTGCCTGGAGTGTGGGGACAGGGGGTAATGAAAAACTGTTTTTT. This encodes CAWSVGTGGNEKLFF.

This chain uses TRBV9 with TRBJ2-5, with D possibly matching TRBD2 (6 bases). This CDR3 is built from 15 residues. Germline V gene sequence: CDR1 SGDLS, CDR2 YYNGEE. The germline V and J ends were trimmed by 0 bases and 5 bases, with 14 bases remaining between them. The CDR3: CASSVDSSGRETQYF. The CDR3 DNA follows: TGTGCCAGCAGCGTAGATAGTAGCGGTAGGGAGACCCAGTACTTC.

The chain recombines TRBV7-7 with TRBJ2-2; 7 bases line up with TRBD2. CDR3 size: 16 residues. From germline, CDR1 is SSHAT and CDR2 FNYEAQ (reference sequence). V trimming: 0 bases; J trimming: 1 base; junction bases outside the gene matches: 2. CDR3 nucleotides: TGTGCCAGCAGCTTAGCTGCTAGCGGGAACACCGGGGAGCTGTTTTTT. Amino acid sequence: CASSLAASGNTGELFF.

V is TRBV29-1 and J is TRBJ2-5, with TRBD2 matching 7 bases. With V trimmed by 2 bases and J by 0 bases, 3 bases remained unmatched. The CDR3 contains 14 residues. The germline gives CDR1 SQVTM, CDR2 ANQGSEA. The chain's CDR3 is CSVESAGDQETQYF. The CDR3 DNA sequence: TGCAGCGTTGAATCGGCGGGAGACCAAGAGACCCAGTACTTC.

The genes are TRBV5-1 and TRBJ1-2; D might be TRBD1 (6 bases). Germline V gene data show CDR1 as SGHRS and CDR2 as YFSETQ. Trimming stripped 4 bases from V and 2 bases from J, with 18 bases between. The length of the CDR3 is 16 residues. The CDR3 DNA follows: TGCGCCAGCAGCCCGAACTCGGGACAACTCAACTATGGCTACACCTTC. Translated: CASSPNSGQLNYGYTF.

V is TRBV7-8 and J is TRBJ1-3; D is possibly TRBD1 (5 bases). Germline V gene data show CDR1 as SGHVS and CDR2 as FQNEAQ. The CDR3 consists of 14 residues. V was cut by 5 bases and J by 2 bases, with 10 bases left in between. The CDR3 sequence: CASSLRDPGNTIYF. The CDR3 coding sequence is TGTGCCAGCAGCCTCCGGGACCCTGGAAACACCATATATTTT.

The rearrangement uses TRBV12-3 or TRBV12-4 and TRBJ1-4; D call uncertain. CDR3 length: 13 amino acids. With 8 bases removed from V and 3 bases from J, the gap between germline ends came to 10 bases. The CDR3: CASGVSANEKLFF. The CDR3 DNA is TGTGCCAGCGGGGTGTCGGCTAATGAAAAACTGTTTTTT.

The chain uses TRBV18 and TRBJ2-6, with a possible D match to TRBD2 (5 bases). V gave up 5 bases and J gave up 0 bases, with 11 bases separating them. The length of the CDR3 is 16 residues. The germline V gene has CDR1 KGHSH and CDR2 LQKENI. In nucleotides, the CDR3 is TGTGCCAGCTCAGGACTGTGGAGCTCTGGGGCCAACGTCCTGACTTTC. Protein: CASSGLWSSGANVLTF.

The chain carries TRBV7-8 and TRBJ1-3; unclear D gene. In germline, CDR1 is SGHVS, CDR2 FQNEAQ. The length of the CDR3 is 16 residues. V lost 2 bases, J lost 1 base, and 12 bases lay in between. This CDR3 reads CASSLWAGTSGNTIYF. The CDR3 DNA is TGTGCCAGCAGCTTATGGGCCGGCACATCTGGAAACACCATATATTTT. Together with reference TRBV7-8 and TRBJ1-3, the CDR3 gives the full variable domain: GAGVSQSPRYKVAKRGQDVALRCDPISGHVSLFWYQQALGQGPEFLTYFQNEAQLDKSGLPSDRFFAERPEGSVSTLKIQRTQQEDSAVYLCASSLWAGTSGNTIYFGEGSWLTVV.

This chain links TRBV4-1 with TRBJ2-3; TRBD1 agrees at 8 bases. Germline CDR1 reads MGHRA; CDR2 reads YSYEKL. The J segment lost 9 bases and the V segment lost 0 bases, leaving 8 bases of the junction unmatched. CDR3 length equals 15 residues. CDR3 in DNA: TGCGCCAGCAGCCAAGACCCTACCCGGACAGGGACGCAGTATTTT. Its translation is CASSQDPTRTGTQYF.

The rearrangement joins TRBV2 to TRBJ1-5, with a possible D match to TRBD1 (5 bases). Trimming took 0 bases from V and 5 from J, leaving 8 bases between them. The CDR3 runs 14 residues. The germline gives CDR1 SNHLY, CDR2 FYNNEI. CDR3 region: CASSEAMGDQPQHF. CDR3 DNA sequence: TGTGCCAGCAGTGAAGCGATGGGGGATCAGCCCCAGCATTTT.

The rearrangement joins TRBV11-2 to TRBJ1-5; a possible D gene is TRBD1 (6 bases). The V and J ends lost 5 bases and 6 bases respectively, with 14 bases between them. The CDR3 totals 14 residues. Looked up from germline, CDR1 is SGHAT and CDR2 is FQNNGV. CDR3 in DNA: TGTGCCAGCAGCCCACAGGGTTACAGTCAGCCCCAGCATTTT. It codes for CASSPQGYSQPQHF.

This clone was detected only a few times. V gene TRBV5-4 combines with J gene TRBJ1-1, with D hard to call. The germline CDR1 and CDR2 sequences are SGHNT and YYREEE (reference sequence). This CDR3 comprises 13 residues. Trimming cost V 8 bases and J 0 bases, with 11 bases left between them. In nucleotides, the CDR3 is TGTGCCAGTATAGGTCGGATGAACACTGAAGCTTTCTTT. Amino acid sequence: CASIGRMNTEAFF.

This clone has just one count. This chain connects TRBV6-1 to TRBJ2-3; D is unclear. CDR3 length equals 14 residues. Per germline, CDR1 MNHNS and CDR2 SASEGT. V lost 3 bases to trimming and J lost 0 bases, with 7 bases between them. CDR3 loop: CASSESPSTDTQYF. In DNA form, the CDR3 reads TGTGCCAGCAGTGAGAGCCCCAGCACAGATACGCAGTATTTT.

CDR3 sequence: CASSIALQMNTEAFF. CDR3 in DNA: TGTGCCAGTAGTATAGCGTTACAGATGAACACTGAAGCTTTCTTT. This rearrangement joins TRBV19 to TRBJ1-1, with D hard to call. V was trimmed by 1 base and J by 0 bases, leaving 9 bases between them. The CDR3 contains 15 residues. In germline, CDR1 is LNHDA, CDR2 SQIVND (reference sequence).

The chain has TRBV5-4 and TRBJ1-2, with 10 bases aligning to TRBD1. Germline assignment: CDR1 SGHNT and CDR2 YYREEE (reference sequence). V dropped 2 bases and J dropped 3; count of bases not matched to a gene: 4. The CDR3 runs to 15 residues. The DNA for the CDR3 is TGTGCCAGCAGCTTAAAGACAGGGGGCGACTATGGCTACACCTTC. It is translated as CASSLKTGGDYGYTF. The full variable domain, its missing parts supplied by reference TRBV5-4 and TRBJ1-2, is ETGVTQSPTHLIKTRGQQVTLRCSSQSGHNTVSWYQQALGQGPQFIFQYYREEENGRGNFPPRFSGLQFPNYSSELNVNALELDDSALYLCASSLKTGGDYGYTFGSGTRLTVV.

The genes are TRBV5-4 and TRBJ2-3; 8 nucleotides align to TRBD2. Looked up from germline, CDR1 is SGHNT and CDR2 is YYREEE (reference sequence). Trimming cost V 0 bases and J 1 base; bases outside gene matches: 1. The length of the CDR3 is 15 residues. The CDR3 coding sequence is TGTGCCAGCAGCTTGGGAGCGGGAGGCACAGATACGCAGTATTTT. This codes for CASSLGAGGTDTQYF.

This chain uses TRBV10-1 with TRBJ1-3, with 7 positions matching TRBD1. The CDR3 totals 15 residues. CDR1 is WNHNN and CDR2 is SYGVQD in the germline V gene (reference sequence). With 0 bases clipped from V and 2 bases from J, the junction kept 1 base outside the gene matches. The CDR3 nucleotides are TGCGCCAGCAGTGAGTCGACAGGGACTGGAAACACCATATATTTT. Its protein is CASSESTGTGNTIYF.

This clone was picked up one time. The CDR3 spells CASSEGGGQGRAQHF. CDR3 DNA sequence: TGCGCCAGCAGTGAAGGCGGGGGCCAGGGTAGGGCCCAGCATTTT. V and J are TRBV10-2 and TRBJ1-5, with D possibly TRBD1 on 6 matching bases. Trimming pared 3 bases from V and 11 bases from J, leaving 20 bases between. Germline V gives CDR1 WSHSY, CDR2 SAAADI. The CDR3 is 15 residues long.

The chain uses TRBV11-2 and TRBJ2-1; maybe TRBD1 (6 bases). This CDR3 contains 16 residues. Deletions cut 5 bases from V and 7 bases from J, with 21 bases between. Germline CDR1 SGHAT, CDR2 FQNNGV. DNA of the CDR3: TGTGCCAGCAGCCAAACCCAGAACAGGGTCAGGAATGAGCAGTTCTTC. Protein product: CASSQTQNRVRNEQFF.

This clone showed up just once. The chain links TRBV29-1 to TRBJ2-3, with D possibly TRBD1 on 5 matching bases. CDR1 is SQVTM, CDR2 ANQGSEA, per germline. V lost 3 bases and J 4 bases, leaving 11 bases between the germline ends. The CDR3 consists of 13 residues. As DNA, the CDR3 is TGCAGCGTTGAGGCAGGGTTGCCAGATACGCAGTATTTT. Its translation: CSVEAGLPDTQYF.

This chain links TRBV5-1 with TRBJ2-7, with TRBD1 matching over 9 bases. The CDR3 runs 13 residues. CDR1 SGHRS and CDR2 YFSETQ come from the germline V gene. The V segment lost 3 bases and the J segment 5 bases; nucleotides outside the gene matches: 3. The CDR3 region is CASSWDRVDEQYF. The CDR3 nucleotides are TGCGCCAGCAGCTGGGACAGGGTAGACGAGCAGTACTTC.